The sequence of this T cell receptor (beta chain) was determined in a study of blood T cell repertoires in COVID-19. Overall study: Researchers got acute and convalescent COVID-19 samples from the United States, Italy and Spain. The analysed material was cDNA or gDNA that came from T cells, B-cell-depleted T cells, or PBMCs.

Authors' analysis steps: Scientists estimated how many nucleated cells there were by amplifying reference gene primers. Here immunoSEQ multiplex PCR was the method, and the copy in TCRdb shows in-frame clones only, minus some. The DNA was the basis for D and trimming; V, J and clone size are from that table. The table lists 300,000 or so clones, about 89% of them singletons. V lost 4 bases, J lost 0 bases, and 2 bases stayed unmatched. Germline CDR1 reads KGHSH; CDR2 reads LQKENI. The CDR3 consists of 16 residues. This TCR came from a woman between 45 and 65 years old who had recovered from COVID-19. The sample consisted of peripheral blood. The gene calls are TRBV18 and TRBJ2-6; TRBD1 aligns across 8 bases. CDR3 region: CASSRGQVSGANVLTF. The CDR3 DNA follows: TGTGCCAGCTCACGGGGACAGGTCTCTGGGGCCAACGTCCTGACTTTC.